Listed below are T cell receptor beta chains from one sample, sequenced in a study of identifying expanded T cells in peripheral blood. Sequencing used immunoSEQ multiplex PCR; TCRdb keeps in-frame clones, though not all of them. Found here are about 90,000 clones, 75% to 90% of them singletons; the top ten hold about 5.6%. Sequencing was performed on blood. The receptor set was obtained from a person aged 18-69 years in good health. Both conserved end residues are part of each CDR3. The D gene is left open where the match is weak. Not every row has a clone size; where given, it reads once, few, many or a size class.

>TRBJ2-2|TRBD1|TRBV9|-
TGTGCCAGCAGCCCCCGGGACAGGGTGCGGGCCGGGGAGCTGTTTTTT
CASSPRDRVRAGELFF
>TRBJ2-4|TRBD2|TRBV28|-
TGTGCCAGCGGGGGGGGGACCTCTCTAGCCAAAAACATTCAGTACTTC
CASGGGTSLAKNIQYF
>TRBJ2-1|-|TRBV25-1|-
TGTGCCAGCAGTGAACAGGGGCCAAATGAGCAGTTCTTC
CASSEQGPNEQFF
>TRBJ2-1|-|TRBV19|-
TGTGCCAGTAGTACAAGGAGCTGGATCACGGCCAATGAGCAGTTCTTC
CASSTRSWITANEQFF
>TRBJ2-3|-|TRBV11-3|-
TGTGCCAGCAGCTTTCGGGGGGCGCGGGGCACAGATACGCAGTATTTT
CASSFRGARGTDTQYF
>TRBJ2-2|TRBD2|TRBV11-2|-
TGTGCCAGCAGCCCGACTAGCGGGGGGGCCGGGGAGCTGTTTTTT
CASSPTSGGAGELFF
>TRBJ1-1|-|TRBV12-2|once
TGTGCCAGCAACTCACTAGGGACGGACCTTGGGGCTTTCTTT
CASNSLGTDLGAFF
>TRBJ1-1|-|TRBV5-6|-
TGTGCCAGCAGCTTGCTTGGGTGGGGGGCTAATACTGAAGCTTTCTTT
CASSLLGWGANTEAFF
>TRBJ1-1|TRBD1|TRBV27|once
TGTGCCAGCACCTCCAGGGGGGGTATCGGTGAAGCTTTCTTT
CASTSRGGIGEAFF
>TRBJ2-5|TRBD1|TRBV19|-
TGTGCCACCAGGGGGACAGCGCAAGAGACCCAGTACTTC
CATRGTAQETQYF
>TRBJ2-5|TRBD2|TRBV9|-
TGTGCCAGCAGCGTAGGACGGGGGGTCCAGGAGACCCAGTACTTC
CASSVGRGVQETQYF
>TRBJ2-7|TRBD2|TRBV27|-
TGTGCCAGCAGTCCTTTTAGCGGGTCCGCTTCCTACGAGCAGTACTTC
CASSPFSGSASYEQYF
>TRBJ1-2|-|TRBV11-2|-
TGTGCCAGCAGCTTATATTTTGGGAACTACACCTTC
CASSLYFGNYTF
>TRBJ2-1|-|TRBV11-2|-
TGTGCCAGCAGCTTAGAAACTAGCAATGAGCAGTTCTTC
CASSLETSNEQFF
>TRBJ1-1|-|TRBV15|-
TGTGCCACCAGCAGGGCCGGGACACTCAACACTGAAGCTTTCTTT
CATSRAGTLNTEAFF
>TRBJ2-2|-|TRBV2|-
TGTGCCAGCAGTGAAGTGGGCTTGAACACCGGGGAGCTGTTTTTT
CASSEVGLNTGELFF
>TRBJ2-2|TRBD1|TRBV4-1|-
TGCGCCAGCAGCCAAGATGAGTACCGGGACAGGGTTACGAACACCGGGGAGCTGTTTTTT
CASSQDEYRDRVTNTGELFF
>TRBJ1-5|-|TRBV2|once
TGTGCCAGCAGTGAATCTGGGACCCAGCCCCAGCATTTT
CASSESGTQPQHF
>TRBJ2-5|-|TRBV7-9|-
TGTGCCAGCAGCTTAGTGGTTGCCCAAGAGACCCAGTACTTC
CASSLVVAQETQYF
>TRBJ1-1|-|TRBV5-1|-
TGCGCCAGCAGGGAAAGGGGGAACACTGAAGCTTTCTTT
CASRERGNTEAFF
>TRBJ2-6|TRBD1|TRBV13|once
TGTGCCAGCAGCTTATCCGGACAGGCCTCTGGGGCCAACGTCCTGACTTTC
CASSLSGQASGANVLTF
>TRBJ1-1|TRBD1|TRBV4-3|-
TGCGCCAGCAGCCAAGGAACAGGGGGCGCAGGTACTGAAGCTTTCTTT
CASSQGTGGAGTEAFF